The 28 T cell receptor beta chains listed next were all sequenced from one sample in a study of blood T cell repertoires in COVID-19. TCRdb's copy holds only in-frame clones and misses some; the assay was immunoSEQ multiplex PCR. The sample holds approximately 100,000 clones, 81% seen once. Sequenced: peripheral blood. The receptors were gathered from a man between 60 and 75 years old with acute or convalescent COVID-19.

The V and J genes are TRBV6-2 or TRBV6-3 and TRBJ1-5, with D uncertain. Germline values: CDR1 MNHEY, CDR2 SVGEGT. The CDR3 contains 12 residues. The germline V and J ends were trimmed by 2 bases and 7 bases, with 6 bases remaining between them. The CDR3 coding sequence is TGTGCCAGCAGTTACGTAGCCCAGCCCCAGCATTTT. Translation gives CASSYVAQPQHF.

The chain is built from TRBV2 and TRBJ2-7; 8 nucleotides line up with TRBD1. With V trimmed by 4 bases and J by 2 bases, 10 bases remained unmatched. The germline V gene encodes CDR1 SNHLY and CDR2 FYNNEI. The CDR3 runs 16 residues. CDR3: CASSGNTQGDPYEQYF. CDR3 coding DNA: TGTGCCAGCAGTGGAAATACACAGGGGGATCCCTACGAGCAGTACTTC.

This chain joins TRBV11-2 and TRBJ2-7, with TRBD1 identical over 11 bases. Trimming removed 2 bases from V and 2 bases from J; junction bases left unmatched: 11. The CDR3 has 18 amino acids. From germline, CDR1 is SGHAT and CDR2 FQNNGV. DNA for the CDR3: TGTGCCAGCAGCTTATTTCCGCGGACAGGGGGCTCAACCTACGAGCAGTACTTC. This sequence encodes CASSLFPRTGGSTYEQYF.

The rearrangement uses TRBV5-8 and TRBJ2-5; D gene ambiguous. The germline V gene encodes CDR1 SGHTS and CDR2 YDEGEE. V shed 2 bases and J shed 4 bases, with 6 bases lying between them. There are 12 residues in the CDR3. CDR3 sequence reads: CASSFVRETQYF. CDR3 sequence (DNA): TGTGCCAGCAGCTTTGTGCGAGAGACCCAGTACTTC.

The chain has TRBV14 and TRBJ1-2; the match to TRBD1 covers 12 bases. Germline assignment: CDR1 SGHDN and CDR2 FVKESK. The CDR3 is 15 amino acids. Unmatched junction bases numbered 5, after V lost 2 bases and J lost 7 bases. DNA of the CDR3: TGTGCCAGCAGCCAACGGGACAGGGGGCGCCTTGGCTACACCTTC. Its protein product is CASSQRDRGRLGYTF. The variable domain in full, with the rest retrieved from reference TRBV14 and TRBJ1-2, is EAGVTQFPSHSVIEKGQTVTLRCDPISGHDNLYWYRRVMGKEIKFLLHFVKESKQDESGMPNNRFLAERTGGTYSTLKVQPAELEDSGVYFCASSQRDRGRLGYTFGSGTRLTVV.

This chain uses TRBV7-3 with TRBJ2-1; 9 nucleotides match TRBD1. V was pared by 3 bases and J by 7 bases, with 7 bases of the junction left unmatched. Germline CDR1 and CDR2: SGHTA and FQGTGA. This CDR3 is 15 amino acids long. The CDR3 reads CASSFTWTGVNEQFF. CDR3 coding DNA: TGTGCCAGCAGCTTTACTTGGACAGGGGTTAATGAGCAGTTCTTC.

The CDR3 DNA is TGTGCCAGCAGTTTGGGCAGGGTGACTGAAGCTTTCTTT. Translation: CASSLGRVTEAFF. This rearrangement joins TRBV28 to TRBJ1-1, with D possibly TRBD1 on 5 matching bases. From germline, CDR1 is MDHEN and CDR2 SYDVKM. The CDR3 length is 13 residues. The germline V and J ends were trimmed by 3 bases and 5 bases, with 10 bases remaining between them.

The chain recombines TRBV5-8 with TRBJ1-2; D ambiguous. This CDR3 spans 14 amino acids. V was shortened by 0 bases and J by 7 bases, with 13 bases between the two germline ends. The germline CDR1 and CDR2 sequences are SGHTS and YDEGEE. The CDR3 nucleotides are TGTGCCAGCAGCTTGGTTGACGCTCGGGGTGGCTACACCTTC. This translates into CASSLVDARGGYTF.

This clone showed up just a few times. The chain is built from TRBV2 and TRBJ2-5; 9 bases are shared with TRBD1. The germline CDR1 and CDR2 sequences are SNHLY and FYNNEI. V lost 2 bases to trimming and J lost 1 base; unmatched junction nucleotides: 11. The CDR3 runs 18 residues. Written as DNA, the CDR3 is TGTGCCAGCAGTGAAATCCTCCCATTGACAGGGGGCCAAGAGACCCAGTACTTC. This codes for CASSEILPLTGGQETQYF.

The V gene is TRBV19, the J gene TRBJ1-1; D is perhaps TRBD1 (5 bases). V lost 0 bases and J 6 bases, leaving 14 bases between the germline ends. The CDR3 runs to 15 residues. Germline assignment: CDR1 LNHDA and CDR2 SQIVND (reference sequence). This CDR3 reads CASSIESGGRAEAFF. Written as DNA, the CDR3 is TGTGCCAGTAGTATAGAATCCGGGGGGAGGGCTGAAGCTTTCTTT.

The CDR3 region is CASSLTGGAAQPQHF. Here the CDR3 DNA reads TGTGCCAGCAGCTTAACAGGTGGGGCGGCTCAGCCCCAGCATTTT. This chain connects TRBV7-8 to TRBJ1-5, with D tentatively TRBD1 (5 bases). The CDR3 contains 15 residues. From germline, CDR1 is SGHVS and CDR2 FQNEAQ. Trimming took off 2 bases at V and 6 bases at J, with 14 bases between the two ends.

The V and J genes are TRBV19 and TRBJ2-7, with TRBD1 matching over 8 bases. Per germline, CDR1 LNHDA and CDR2 SQIVND (reference sequence). CDR3 length: 15 residues. V was clipped by 6 bases and J by 1 base; unmatched bases: 8. CDR3 nucleotide sequence: TGTGCCAGTAGCCTATCCGGGACAGGTTCCTACGAGCAGTACTTC. Protein product: CASSLSGTGSYEQYF.

This clone turned up a few times. J is TRBJ1-5 and V is TRBV19, with TRBD1 matching over 7 bases. With 2 bases clipped from V and 0 bases from J, the junction kept 7 bases outside the gene matches. Germline assignment: CDR1 LNHDA and CDR2 SQIVND (reference sequence). This CDR3 contains 17 residues. Here the CDR3 DNA reads TGTGCCAGTAGTATACGGGCGACAGGGATTAGCAATCAGCCCCAGCATTTT. The encoded protein is CASSIRATGISNQPQHF.

The chain links TRBV3-1 (or the pseudogene TRBV3-2) to TRBJ1-2; D unresolved. Trimming removed 0 bases from V and 8 bases from J, with 13 bases in between. CDR3 size: 14 residues. CDR1 is LGHDT, CDR2 YNNKEL, per germline (reference sequence). The CDR3 sequence: CASSQEAGLIGYTF. DNA for the CDR3: TGTGCCAGCAGCCAAGAGGCAGGCCTTATAGGCTACACCTTC.

DNA of the CDR3: TGCAGCGTTGGTTGGCGGGAACGCTCCGAGCAGTACTTC. Translating gives CSVGWRERSEQYF. V usage is TRBV29-1 and J usage is TRBJ2-7, with TRBD2 as a possible D gene (6 bases). CDR1 is SQVTM, CDR2 ANQGSEA, per germline. The CDR3 is made up of 13 amino acids. V lost 4 bases to trimming and J lost 6 bases, with 16 bases between them.

The rearrangement uses TRBV7-9 and TRBJ1-2; 9 bases map to TRBD1. V lost 5 bases to trimming and J lost 8 bases; unmatched junction nucleotides: 15. Germline V gene data show CDR1 as SEHNR and CDR2 as FQNEAQ (reference sequence). The CDR3 is 16 residues long. The CDR3: CASSHNAGTGRLGYTF. CDR3 DNA: TGTGCCAGCAGCCACAACGCCGGGACAGGGAGGTTGGGCTACACCTTC.

The chain uses TRBV7-2 and TRBJ1-5, with 7 bases fitting TRBD1. The germline gives CDR1 SGHTA, CDR2 FQGNSA. The V segment lost 5 bases and the J segment 0 bases; nucleotides outside the gene matches: 7. This CDR3 has 16 residues. As DNA, the CDR3 is TGTGCCAGCAGCCTCCTCGGACAGGCTAGCAATCAGCCCCAGCATTTT. This gives the protein CASSLLGQASNQPQHF.

This chain joins TRBV18 and TRBJ2-1, with D perhaps TRBD1 (6 bases). The CDR3 covers 14 residues. V was cut by 6 bases and J by 8 bases, with 17 bases left in between. Germline-derived CDR1 and CDR2 are KGHSH and LQKENI. The CDR3 here is CASSLGQTSHEQFF. The CDR3 bases are TGTGCCAGCTCTCTAGGACAGACCTCCCATGAGCAGTTCTTC. Filled out from reference TRBV18 and TRBJ2-1, the complete variable domain reads NAGVMQNPRHLVRRRGQEARLRCSPMKGHSHVYWYRQLPEEGLKFMVYLQKENIIDESGMPKERFSAEFPKEGPSILRIQQVVRGDSAAYFCASSLGQTSHEQFFGPGTRLTVL.

V usage is TRBV6-5 and J usage is TRBJ2-7; a possible D gene is TRBD1 (5 bases). Looked up from germline, CDR1 is MNHEY and CDR2 is SVGAGI. This CDR3 comprises 16 residues. Trimming took 4 bases from V and 3 from J, leaving 19 bases between them. The CDR3 is CASSLETATSFYEQYF. The CDR3 DNA reads TGTGCCAGCAGTTTGGAGACAGCTACATCATTCTACGAGCAGTACTTC.

The CDR3 sequence: CASSFRRPSTDTQYF. CDR3 DNA: TGTGCCAGCAGCTTTAGGAGGCCTAGCACAGATACGCAGTATTTT. The chain links TRBV11-2 to TRBJ2-3, with D perhaps matching TRBD2 (5 bases). The CDR3 runs 15 residues. V was shortened by 3 bases and J by 0 bases, with 10 bases between the two germline ends. Germline CDR1 is SGHAT and CDR2 is FQNNGV.

The chain uses TRBV24-1 and TRBJ2-1, with 10 nucleotides matching TRBD1. CDR1 and CDR2 from the germline V gene are KGHDR and SFDVKD. There are 16 residues in the CDR3. V lost 2 bases to trimming and J lost 4 bases; unmatched junction nucleotides: 4. As DNA, the CDR3 is TGTGCCACCAGTGATTCTCGGACAGGGGGATACAATGAGCAGTTCTTC. It translates to CATSDSRTGGYNEQFF.

At least ten counts were recorded for this clone. This chain links TRBV3-1 (or the pseudogene TRBV3-2) with TRBJ2-1; TRBD2 aligns across 11 bases. V trimming: 4 bases; J trimming: 4 bases; junction bases outside the gene matches: 6. This CDR3 comprises 16 residues. Germline lookup yields CDR1 LGHDT and CDR2 YNNKEL (reference sequence). DNA for the CDR3: TGTGCCAGCAGCCTAGTAGCGGGAGGGATATACAATGAGCAGTTCTTC. Its translation: CASSLVAGGIYNEQFF.

V gene TRBV27 combines with J gene TRBJ1-1; D is ambiguous. Germline V gene lookup returns CDR1 MNHEY and CDR2 SMNVEV (reference sequence). V gave up 6 bases and J gave up 0 bases, with 11 bases separating them. This CDR3 has 14 amino acids. CDR3 DNA sequence: TGTGCCAGCAGACTAGACTTCATGAACACTGAAGCTTTCTTT. Translated: CASRLDFMNTEAFF.

Only a few counts were recorded for this clone. The J gene is TRBJ1-5, the V gene TRBV30; TRBD1 agrees at 8 bases. There are 15 residues in the CDR3. V lost 3 bases to trimming and J lost 0 bases; unmatched junction nucleotides: 4. CDR1 is GTSNPN, CDR2 SVGIG, per germline (reference sequence). The CDR3 loop reads CAWRRQGYSNQPQHF. The CDR3 DNA reads TGTGCCTGGAGGAGACAGGGGTATAGCAATCAGCCCCAGCATTTT.

The chain joins TRBV6-5 to TRBJ1-1; maybe TRBD1 (6 bases). The germline CDR1 and CDR2 sequences are MNHEY and SVGAGI. CDR3 length equals 14 residues. Trimming took off 2 bases at V and 1 base at J, with 8 bases between the two ends. The CDR3 DNA sequence: TGTGCCAGCAGTTACCAGGGGACGAACACTGAAGCTTTCTTT. This codes for CASSYQGTNTEAFF.

The V gene is TRBV5-1, the J gene TRBJ2-5; D is uncertain. Germline CDR1 reads SGHRS; CDR2 reads YFSETQ. Trimming left V 0 bases short and J 5 bases short, with 14 bases between. The CDR3 covers 15 residues. The CDR3 nucleotides read TGCGCCAGCAGCTTGGCCGGTAGTTACGGGGAGACCCAGTACTTC. Its protein is CASSLAGSYGETQYF.

The chain uses TRBV7-3 and TRBJ2-1, with a tentative D call TRBD2 (6 bases). CDR1 is SGHTA and CDR2 is FQGTGA in the germline V gene. The CDR3 covers 16 residues. The germline V and J ends were trimmed by 4 bases and 4 bases, with 17 bases remaining between them. In DNA, the CDR3 is TGTGCCAGCAGCTCCTTGGGGGGTAGCGGTTACAATGAGCAGTTCTTC. Amino acids: CASSSLGGSGYNEQFF.

This clone was seen a single time. The J gene is TRBJ1-1, the V gene TRBV19; perhaps TRBD1 as D (6 bases). The CDR3 extends over 17 amino acids. Looked up from germline, CDR1 is LNHDA and CDR2 is SQIVND (reference sequence). The V and J ends lost 1 base and 1 base respectively, with 16 bases between them. This CDR3 reads CASSIGFGGAPNTEAFF. CDR3 sequence (DNA): TGTGCCAGTAGTATAGGGTTCGGGGGGGCACCGAACACTGAAGCTTTCTTT.